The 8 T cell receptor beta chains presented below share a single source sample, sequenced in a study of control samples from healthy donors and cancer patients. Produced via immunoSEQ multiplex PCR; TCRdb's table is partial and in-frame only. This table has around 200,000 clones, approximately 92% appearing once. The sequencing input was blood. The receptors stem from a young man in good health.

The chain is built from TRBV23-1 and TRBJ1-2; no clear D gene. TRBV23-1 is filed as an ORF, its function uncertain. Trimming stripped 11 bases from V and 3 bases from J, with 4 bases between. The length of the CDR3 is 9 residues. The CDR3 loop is CAPDYGYTF. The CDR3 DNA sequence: TGCGCCCCAGACTATGGCTACACCTTC.

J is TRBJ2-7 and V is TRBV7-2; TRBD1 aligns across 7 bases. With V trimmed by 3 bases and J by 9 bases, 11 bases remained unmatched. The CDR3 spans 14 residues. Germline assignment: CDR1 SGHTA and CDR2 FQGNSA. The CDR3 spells CASSFRDSPLGQYF. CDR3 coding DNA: TGTGCCAGCAGCTTTCGGGACAGCCCTTTAGGGCAGTACTTC.

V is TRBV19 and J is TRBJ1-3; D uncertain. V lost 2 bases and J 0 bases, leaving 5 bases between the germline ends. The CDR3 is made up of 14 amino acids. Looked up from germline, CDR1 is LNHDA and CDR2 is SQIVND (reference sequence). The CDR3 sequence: CASSITVSGNTIYF. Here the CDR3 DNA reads TGTGCCAGTAGTATAACCGTCTCTGGAAACACCATATATTTT.

In DNA form, the CDR3 reads TGTGCCAGCAGCTTACAGGGGAAAGCTTTCTTT. This encodes CASSLQGKAFF. The chain carries TRBV5-4 and TRBJ1-1; 7 nucleotides align to TRBD1. The CDR3 loop spans 11 amino acids. Germline-derived CDR1 and CDR2 are SGHNT and YYREEE (reference sequence). The junction had 1 base not matched to a gene; V was cut back by 2 bases and J by 9 bases.

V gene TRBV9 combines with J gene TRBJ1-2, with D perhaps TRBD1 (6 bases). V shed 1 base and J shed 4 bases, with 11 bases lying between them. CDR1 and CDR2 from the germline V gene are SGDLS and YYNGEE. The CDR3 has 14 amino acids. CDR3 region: CASSVWEQGYGYTF. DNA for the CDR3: TGTGCCAGCAGCGTATGGGAACAGGGCTATGGCTACACCTTC.

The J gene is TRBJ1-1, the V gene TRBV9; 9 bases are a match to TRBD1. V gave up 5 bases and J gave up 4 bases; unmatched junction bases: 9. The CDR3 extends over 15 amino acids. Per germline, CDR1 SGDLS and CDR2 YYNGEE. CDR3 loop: CASSPTGTGSTEAFF. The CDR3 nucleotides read TGTGCCAGCAGTCCTACCGGGACAGGGAGCACTGAAGCTTTCTTT.

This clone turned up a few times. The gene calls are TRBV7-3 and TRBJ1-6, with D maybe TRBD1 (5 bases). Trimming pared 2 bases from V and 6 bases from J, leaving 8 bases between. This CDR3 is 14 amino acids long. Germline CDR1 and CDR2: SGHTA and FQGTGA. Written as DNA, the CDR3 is TGTGCCAGCAGCTTAGCAGGGTCTAATTCACCCCTCCACTTT. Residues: CASSLAGSNSPLHF.

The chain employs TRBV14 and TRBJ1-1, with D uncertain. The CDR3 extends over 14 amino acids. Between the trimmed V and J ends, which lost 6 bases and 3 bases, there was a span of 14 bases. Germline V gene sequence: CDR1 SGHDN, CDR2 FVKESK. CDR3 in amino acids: CASSRRLEDTEAFF. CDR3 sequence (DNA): TGTGCCAGCAGTCGGCGGTTGGAAGACACTGAAGCTTTCTTT.